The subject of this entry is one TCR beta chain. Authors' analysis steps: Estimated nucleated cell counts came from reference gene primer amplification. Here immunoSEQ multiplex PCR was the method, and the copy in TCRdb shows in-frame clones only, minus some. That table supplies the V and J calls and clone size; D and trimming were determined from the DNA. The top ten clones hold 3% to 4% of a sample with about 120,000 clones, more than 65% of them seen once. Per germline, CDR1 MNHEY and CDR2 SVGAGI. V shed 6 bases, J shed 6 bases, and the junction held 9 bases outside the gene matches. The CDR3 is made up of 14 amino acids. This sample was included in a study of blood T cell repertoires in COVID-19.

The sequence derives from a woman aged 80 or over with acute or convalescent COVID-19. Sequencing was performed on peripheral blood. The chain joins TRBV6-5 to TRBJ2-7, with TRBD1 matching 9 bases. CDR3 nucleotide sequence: TGTGCCAGCAGCTCAGGACAGGGGCAGGGCGAGCAGTACTTC. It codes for CASSSGQGQGEQYF.